What follows are 10 T cell receptor beta chains derived from one specimen sequenced in a study of cytomegalovirus exposure and HLA in healthy donors. Repertoires were generated with immunoSEQ multiplex PCR, while TCRdb's copy carries only in-frame clones and drops some. This sample has fewer than 150,000 clones, with around 80% found just once. Sequenced sample: PBMCs. Receptors were obtained from a man between 25 and 39 years old in good health and CMV-seropositive.

This CDR3 reads CASRIPVLAMDTQYF. DNA of the CDR3: TGTGCCAGCCGCATTCCCGTGCTAGCGATGGATACGCAGTATTTT. This sequence joins TRBV5-5 and TRBJ2-3, with D maybe TRBD2 (6 bases). The CDR3 consists of 15 residues. The germline gives CDR1 SGHKS, CDR2 YYEKEE (reference sequence). Trimming left V 7 bases short and J 6 bases short, with 21 bases between.

The V and J genes are TRBV5-1 and TRBJ2-5, with 15 bases that match TRBD2. Germline CDR1 is SGHRS and CDR2 is YFSETQ. The CDR3 length is 17 residues. After removal of 3 bases from V and 5 bases from J, the junction contained 8 bases not matched to a gene. Here the CDR3 reads CASSSGLAGGPGETQYF. In DNA form, the CDR3 reads TGCGCCAGCAGCTCAGGACTAGCGGGAGGGCCAGGGGAGACCCAGTACTTC.

This chain links TRBV5-1 with TRBJ1-2; no firm D call. This CDR3 spans 12 amino acids. Germline assignment: CDR1 SGHRS and CDR2 YFSETQ. The V end was cut by 3 bases, the J end by 5 bases, with 8 bases between. CDR3 amino acids: CASSYDTYGYTF. The DNA of the CDR3 is TGCGCCAGCAGCTACGACACTTATGGCTACACCTTC.

The gene calls are TRBV6-1 and TRBJ2-2, with D unclear. V gave up 4 bases and J gave up 2 bases, with 11 bases separating them. This CDR3 has 15 residues. The germline gives CDR1 MNHNS, CDR2 SASEGT. The CDR3 spells CASSGFSSNTGELFF. The CDR3 bases are TGTGCCAGCAGTGGCTTTAGCAGCAACACCGGGGAGCTGTTTTTT.

Written as DNA, the CDR3 is TGCGCCAGCAACACGGCCCCTGGCACCGCGGCCTCAGGGGGTTATGGCTACACCTTC. It encodes CASNTAPGTAASGGYGYTF. The chain is built from TRBV5-1 and TRBJ1-2; TRBD1 aligns across 7 bases. V dropped 6 bases and J dropped 5; count of bases not matched to a gene: 25. This CDR3 comprises 19 residues. CDR1 is SGHRS and CDR2 is YFSETQ in the germline V gene.

As DNA, the CDR3 is TGTGCCAGCAGCTTAGAGCCTTCCAATGAAAAACTGTTTTTT. This translates into CASSLEPSNEKLFF. V gene TRBV7-2 combines with J gene TRBJ1-4; D remains ambiguous. Germline V gene data show CDR1 as SGHTA and CDR2 as FQGNSA. There are 14 residues in the CDR3. V was cut by 1 base and J by 5 bases, with 8 bases left in between. Drawing the rest from reference TRBV7-2 and TRBJ1-4, the complete variable domain is GAGVSQSPSNKVTEKGKDVELRCDPISGHTALYWYRQSLGQGLEFLIYFQGNSAPDKSGLPSDRFSAERTGGSVSTLTIQRTQQEDSAVYLCASSLEPSNEKLFFGSGTQLSVL.

This rearrangement joins TRBV5-6 to TRBJ2-7, with 7 bases matching TRBD2. The CDR3 contains 16 residues. V trimming: 0 bases; J trimming: 4 bases; junction bases outside the gene matches: 10. Germline V CDR1 and CDR2: SGHDT, YYEEEE. The CDR3 bases are TGTGCCAGCAGCTTGGGGAGCGGGATGAAGGGATACGAGCAGTACTTC. Translation: CASSLGSGMKGYEQYF.

This sequence joins TRBV9 and TRBJ2-2, with 11 bases matching TRBD1. CDR1 and CDR2 (germline): SGDLS, YYNGEE. V was pared by 4 bases and J by 4 bases, with 9 bases of the junction left unmatched. The CDR3 extends over 17 amino acids. The CDR3 bases are TGTGCCAGCAGCCGCCGGACAGGGGGCTTGGTCACCGGGGAGCTGTTTTTT. As protein: CASSRRTGGLVTGELFF.

The V call is TRBV6-1, the J call TRBJ2-7; D ambiguous. This CDR3 contains 15 residues. In germline, CDR1 is MNHNS, CDR2 SASEGT. V gave up 7 bases and J gave up 3 bases, with 19 bases separating them. This CDR3 reads CASTKIAGFSYEQYF. CDR3 DNA sequence: TGTGCCAGCACCAAGATCGCCGGGTTCAGCTACGAGCAGTACTTC.

The chain couples TRBV9 to TRBJ1-3; D possibly corresponds to TRBD1 (5 bases). The CDR3 sequence is 17 residues long. Looked up from germline, CDR1 is SGDLS and CDR2 is YYNGEE. V lost 0 bases and J 4 bases, leaving 17 bases between the germline ends. CDR3 sequence: CASSVAQGSKAGNTIYF. As DNA, the CDR3 is TGTGCCAGCAGCGTAGCTCAGGGATCGAAGGCGGGAAACACCATATATTTT.